Presented here are 6 T cell receptor beta chains from one specimen sequenced in a study of T-cell reconstitution after alpha-beta-depleted transplantation in children. Unique molecular identifiers were used in preparing the TCRbeta library. TCRdb re-analysed the PCR reads in MiXCR, keeping a single row per CDR3 protein. This sample has 550,000 to 800,000 distinct CDR3 sequences, with about an eighth found just once. Sequences were derived from PBMCs, sampled before TCRalphabeta/CD19-depleted stem cell transplant. The source is a girl aged 2 to 9 with congenital amegakaryocytic thrombocytopenia, due to receive a stem cell transplant.

This clonotype was found many times. The genes are TRBV20-1 and TRBJ2-3, with 7 bases matching TRBD2. CDR1 is DFQATT, CDR2 SNEGSKA, per germline (reference sequence). This CDR3 comprises 16 residues. Germline trimming cut 6 bases from V and 2 bases from J; bases unmatched to any gene: 14. The CDR3 coding sequence is TGCAGTGCCAGATTCCCGGCTAGCGGTTCCACAGATACGCAGTATTTT. Encoded protein: CSARFPASGSTDTQYF.

This clonotype came up many times. V and J are TRBV29-1 and TRBJ2-1, with 7 bases that match TRBD2. This CDR3 has 14 amino acids. In germline, CDR1 is SQVTM, CDR2 ANQGSEA. The ends lost 5 bases at V and 5 bases at J; junction bases unmatched: 9. DNA for the CDR3: TGCAGCGTTTCGGGGCTAGCGGACAACAATGAGCAGTTCTTC. The encoded protein is CSVSGLADNNEQFF.

This clonotype was counted only a few times. The chain links TRBV6-1 to TRBJ2-2; TRBD2 matches 15 bases. Looked up from germline, CDR1 is MNHNS and CDR2 is SASEGT. After removal of 6 bases from V and 3 bases from J, the junction contained 5 bases not matched to a gene. This CDR3 comprises 17 residues. Here the CDR3 reads CASSRTSGRAYTGELFF. Here the CDR3 DNA reads TGTGCCAGCAGCCGGACTAGCGGGAGGGCCTACACCGGGGAGCTGTTTTTT.

This clonotype occurred many times. An end of the junction does not agree with germline; a read error may underlie this. The chain uses TRBV5-1 and TRBJ2-1, with 12 positions matching TRBD2. The CDR3 contains 14 residues. Germline V gives CDR1 SGHRS, CDR2 YFSETQ. The CDR3 protein is CACRTSGTYNEQFF. Here the CDR3 DNA reads TGCGCCTGCAGGACTAGCGGGACCTACAATGAGCAGTTCTTC.

This clonotype was found many times. The rearrangement uses TRBV29-1 and TRBJ2-1, with 9 bases identical to TRBD1. The length of the CDR3 is 14 residues. Unmatched junction bases numbered 4, after V lost 4 bases and J lost 3 bases. Per germline, CDR1 SQVTM and CDR2 ANQGSEA. CDR3 nucleotide sequence: TGCAGCGTTGCTGACAGGGGGTTCTACAATGAGCAGTTCTTC. This sequence encodes CSVADRGFYNEQFF.

For this clonotype: It may be a read error: a sequence one base away is much more abundant. The chain is built from TRBV20-1 and TRBJ2-4; D could derive from TRBD1 or TRBD2 (6 bases each). Germline loops: CDR1 DFQATT, CDR2 SNEGSKA (reference sequence). The CDR3 covers 14 residues. This CDR3 reads CGATRRGGKNIQYF. CDR3 nucleotide sequence: TGCGGTGCTACCCGCAGGGGAGGTAAAAACATTCAGTACTTC.